The 31 T cell receptor beta chains presented below share a single source sample, sequenced in a study of control samples from healthy donors and cancer patients. TCRdb's copy holds only in-frame clones and misses some; the assay was immunoSEQ multiplex PCR. The sample records approximately 170,000 clones, 91% being singletons. The sequenced sample consisted of blood. These receptors were obtained from a woman aged 25 to 39 in good health.

The V gene is TRBV6-2 or TRBV6-3, the J gene TRBJ2-7; D is unclear. The CDR3 runs 13 residues. Trimming shortened V by 0 bases and J by 2 bases, and 5 bases separated the two germline ends. CDR1 is MNHEY and CDR2 is SVGEGT in the germline V gene. CDR3 DNA: TGTGCCAGCAGTTACTCGCCTACCTACGAGCAGTACTTC. It specifies CASSYSPTYEQYF.

The chain is built from TRBV5-5 and TRBJ2-7; weak D call: TRBD1 (5 bases). This CDR3 is built from 13 residues. Per the germline V gene, CDR1 is SGHKS and CDR2 is YYEKEE (reference sequence). V lost 4 bases and J lost 1, with 9 bases in between. The chain's CDR3 is CASSIDSSYEQYF. The CDR3 coding sequence is TGTGCCAGCAGCATTGACAGTTCCTACGAGCAGTACTTC. Variable domain in full (rest from reference TRBV5-5 and TRBJ2-7): DAGVTQSPTHLIKTRGQQVTLRCSPISGHKSVSWYQQVLGQGPQFIFQYYEKEERGRGNFPDRFSARQFPNYSSELNVNALLLGDSALYLCASSIDSSYEQYFGPGTRLTVT.

V is TRBV18 and J is TRBJ2-3; 9 bases are a match to TRBD1. The CDR3 runs 16 residues. The V gene's germline CDR1 is KGHSH and CDR2 LQKENI. J gave up 2 bases and V 6 bases, and 9 bases lay outside the gene matches. The CDR3 spells CASSVDRGPPTDTQYF. The CDR3 DNA reads TGTGCCAGCTCCGTGGACAGGGGACCCCCCACAGATACGCAGTATTTT.

In this sample, this clone turned up a few times. This specimen includes other DNA sequences encoding the same CDR3. The genes are TRBV5-1 and TRBJ1-1; D remains unclear. V was cut by 0 bases and J by 0 bases, with 9 bases left in between. Germline CDR1 reads SGHRS; CDR2 reads YFSETQ. The CDR3 length is 15 residues. This chain's CDR3 is CASSLDLGMNTEAFF. DNA for the CDR3: TGCGCCAGCAGCTTGGACTTGGGCATGAACACTGAAGCTTTCTTT.

The rearrangement uses TRBV7-9 and TRBJ2-7; D unclear. The germline CDR1 and CDR2 sequences are SEHNR and FQNEAQ (reference sequence). CDR3 size: 14 residues. V lost 1 base and J 2 bases, leaving 9 bases between the germline ends. The CDR3: CASSLGNVAYEQYF. The DNA of the CDR3 is TGTGCCAGCAGCTTAGGGAACGTAGCCTACGAGCAGTACTTC.

The CDR3 DNA reads as TGTGCCAGCAGCAATAAGCTAGCGGGAGGGCCCGAGCAGTACTTC. This encodes CASSNKLAGGPEQYF. V and J are TRBV14 and TRBJ2-7; 12 positions agree with TRBD2. Trimming took 5 bases from V and 6 from J; bases not matched to a gene: 8. Germline V gene lookup returns CDR1 SGHDN and CDR2 FVKESK. The CDR3 is 15 amino acids.

The chain joins TRBV6-6 to TRBJ1-2; TRBD1 matches 7 bases. V gave up 1 base and J gave up 7 bases; unmatched junction bases: 0. Germline CDR1 is MNHNY and CDR2 is SVGAGI (reference sequence). This CDR3 comprises 12 residues. The CDR3 protein is CASSYYRGGYTF. CDR3 DNA sequence: TGTGCCAGCAGTTACTACAGGGGTGGCTACACCTTC.

This clone was recorded only once. The chain combines TRBV5-8 with TRBJ1-5, with 8 positions matching TRBD1. V shed 2 bases, J shed 6 bases, and the junction held 10 bases outside the gene matches. Germline V lookup: CDR1 SGHTS, CDR2 YDEGEE. The length of the CDR3 is 16 residues. DNA for the CDR3: TGTGCCAGCAGCTTTTTCGGACAGGGAGGGGGTCAGCCCCAGCATTTT. As protein: CASSFFGQGGGQPQHF.

This chain joins TRBV13 and TRBJ2-1; 12 bases match TRBD2. The germline V gene encodes CDR1 PRHDT and CDR2 FYEKMQ (reference sequence). Losses at the gene ends were 2 bases for V and 7 bases for J; bases not matched to a gene: 6. The CDR3 contains 16 residues. The CDR3 region has the DNA TGTGCCAGCAGCTTAAGACTAGCGGGAGTAAGGAATGAGCAGTTCTTC. It specifies CASSLRLAGVRNEQFF.

J is TRBJ2-2 and V is TRBV11-2, with D tentatively TRBD2 (5 bases). The CDR3 is 15 amino acids. CDR1 is SGHAT and CDR2 is FQNNGV in the germline V gene. V lost 1 base, J lost 3 bases, and 9 bases lay in between. The CDR3: CASSLGGLDTGELFF. CDR3 nucleotide sequence: TGTGCCAGCAGCTTAGGCGGACTGGACACCGGGGAGCTGTTTTTT.

The chain couples TRBV5-6 to TRBJ2-7, with 8 bases lining up with TRBD1. The CDR3 has 14 residues. Germline V gives CDR1 SGHDT, CDR2 YYEEEE. Germline trimming cut 0 bases from V and 4 bases from J; bases unmatched to any gene: 3. In DNA, the CDR3 is TGTGCCAGCAGCTTGGGGACAGGGCGGTACGAGCAGTACTTC. Protein sequence: CASSLGTGRYEQYF.

This chain links TRBV6-2 or TRBV6-3 with TRBJ2-1; 13 bases agree with TRBD2. The germline gives CDR1 MNHEY, CDR2 SVGEGT. The V segment lost 5 bases and the J segment 7 bases; nucleotides outside the gene matches: 2. The CDR3 covers 14 residues. The CDR3 DNA reads TGTGCCAGCAGTAGGACTAGCGGGAGTAATGAGCAGTTCTTC. Its translation: CASSRTSGSNEQFF.

This rearrangement joins TRBV11-3 to TRBJ2-1; 16 nucleotides match TRBD2. The CDR3 has 16 residues. V lost 6 bases and J lost 5; bases outside the gene matches: 4. The germline V gene has CDR1 SGHNT and CDR2 YENEEA. The CDR3 coding sequence is TGTGCCAGCAGGGCCGGGACTAGCGGGGGGGACAATGAGCAGTTCTTC. It translates to CASRAGTSGGDNEQFF.

The chain combines TRBV25-1 with TRBJ1-5; 7 bases match TRBD1. Germline lookup yields CDR1 MGHDK and CDR2 SYGVNS. With V trimmed by 4 bases and J by 6 bases, 6 bases remained unmatched. The CDR3 is made up of 14 amino acids. CDR3 sequence: CASSGQGIGQPQHF. The CDR3, as DNA: TGTGCCAGCAGTGGACAGGGTATAGGTCAGCCCCAGCATTTT.

V is TRBV12-5 and J is TRBJ2-1; D not certain. Germline V gene data show CDR1 as LGHNT and CDR2 as FRNRAP. V gave up 0 bases and J gave up 2 bases, with 11 bases separating them. CDR3 size: 16 residues. This CDR3 reads CASGLVVFGAYNEQFF. CDR3 DNA sequence: TGTGCTAGTGGTTTGGTAGTTTTCGGAGCCTACAATGAGCAGTTCTTC.

The sample holds one count of this clone. The rearrangement joins TRBV28 to TRBJ1-2; 10 positions agree with TRBD1. This CDR3 has 13 amino acids. Germline CDR1 MDHEN, CDR2 SYDVKM. V was clipped by 6 bases and J by 8 bases; unmatched bases: 6. The CDR3 region is CASRKDRGQGYTF. CDR3 DNA sequence: TGTGCCAGCAGGAAAGACAGGGGGCAAGGCTACACCTTC.

This clone was seen a single time. The chain recombines TRBV2 with TRBJ2-2; a possible D gene is TRBD2 (5 bases). This CDR3 contains 14 residues. Germline CDR1 is SNHLY and CDR2 is FYNNEI. V was cut by 7 bases and J by 5 bases, with 14 bases left in between. The CDR3: CASKTGSVTGELFF. In nucleotides, the CDR3 is TGTGCCAGCAAAACGGGGAGCGTTACCGGGGAGCTGTTTTTT.

The V gene is TRBV5-5, the J gene TRBJ1-2; D not certain. Trimming left V 0 bases short and J 4 bases short, with 7 bases between. From germline, CDR1 is SGHKS and CDR2 YYEKEE (reference sequence). This CDR3 has 13 residues. CDR3 coding DNA: TGTGCCAGCAGCTTGGACAGCGGCTATGGCTACACCTTC. This gives the protein CASSLDSGYGYTF.

V and J are TRBV3-1 (or the pseudogene TRBV3-2) and TRBJ1-5; D perhaps matches TRBD1 (5 bases). From germline, CDR1 is LGHDT and CDR2 YNNKEL (reference sequence). Trimming left V 1 base short and J 2 bases short, with 6 bases between. The CDR3 is made up of 14 amino acids. The CDR3 spells CASSQGGGNQPQHF. The DNA of the CDR3 is TGTGCCAGCAGCCAAGGAGGGGGCAATCAGCCCCAGCATTTT.

A single count supports this clone. The gene calls are TRBV7-2 and TRBJ2-7; 9 positions match TRBD1. The CDR3 sequence is 16 residues long. The junction had 7 bases not matched to a gene; V was cut back by 1 base and J by 3 bases. Germline CDR1 and CDR2: SGHTA and FQGNSA. The CDR3 bases are TGTGCCAGCAGCTTAGGAGTCCGACAGGGGGACTACGAGCAGTACTTC. It is translated as CASSLGVRQGDYEQYF.

This clone was recorded only once. The rearrangement links TRBV18 to TRBJ1-2; D might be TRBD1 (5 bases). Germline V lookup: CDR1 KGHSH, CDR2 LQKENI. The CDR3 sequence is 15 residues long. V dropped 3 bases and J dropped 3 bases, with 14 bases sitting between them. CDR3 in amino acids: CASSPIEGRDYGYTF. For the CDR3, the DNA is TGTGCCAGCTCACCCATCGAGGGGCGCGACTATGGCTACACCTTC.

The chain is built from TRBV7-2 and TRBJ2-3; 13 nucleotides line up with TRBD2. In germline, CDR1 is SGHTA, CDR2 FQGNSA. The CDR3 length is 16 residues. The V gene end was trimmed by 5 bases and the J gene end by 3 bases; junction bases not matched to a gene: 5. The DNA for the CDR3 is TGTGCCAGCAGCCCCCCGGGACTAGCGGGGACAGATACGCAGTATTTT. Its translation is CASSPPGLAGTDTQYF. The full variable domain, in which reference TRBV7-2 and TRBJ2-3 provide the parts outside the CDR3, is GAGVSQSPSNKVTEKGKDVELRCDPISGHTALYWYRQSLGQGLEFLIYFQGNSAPDKSGLPSDRFSAERTGGSVSTLTIQRTQQEDSAVYLCASSPPGLAGTDTQYFGPGTRLTVL.

This chain joins TRBV6-2 or TRBV6-3 and TRBJ2-5, with 11 bases fitting TRBD1. Germline assignment: CDR1 MNHEY and CDR2 SVGEGT. The CDR3 contains 15 residues. J was trimmed by 5 bases and V by 0 bases; bases with no gene match: 2. CDR3 sequence: CASSYSGTGGETQYF. CDR3 sequence (DNA): TGTGCCAGCAGTTACTCGGGGACAGGGGGGGAGACCCAGTACTTC.

This chain joins TRBV29-1 and TRBJ1-1; D perhaps matches TRBD1 (6 bases). The CDR3 is 16 residues long. The germline gives CDR1 SQVTM, CDR2 ANQGSEA. Trimming left V 6 bases short and J 1 base short, with 21 bases between. CDR3 amino acids: CSVKGGPNISNTEAFF. CDR3 in DNA: TGCAGCGTGAAGGGGGGGCCAAACATATCGAACACTGAAGCTTTCTTT.

The chain combines TRBV11-2 with TRBJ2-7, with 8 nucleotides matching TRBD2. J gave up 6 bases and V 4 bases, and 5 bases lay outside the gene matches. CDR1 SGHAT and CDR2 FQNNGV come from the germline V gene. This CDR3 region has 13 residues. The CDR3 coding sequence is TGTGCCAGCAGCTCGGGACTAGGATCCGAGCAGTACTTC. Translated: CASSSGLGSEQYF.

This chain joins TRBV4-3 and TRBJ1-2, with 9 nucleotides matching TRBD1. Germline values: CDR1 LGHNA, CDR2 YSLEER. CDR3 size: 13 residues. The V gene end was trimmed by 1 base and the J gene end by 6 bases; junction bases not matched to a gene: 0. The CDR3 is CASSQGQGDGYTF. In nucleotides, the CDR3 is TGCGCCAGCAGCCAAGGACAGGGGGATGGCTACACCTTC.

The chain uses TRBV6-5 and TRBJ2-2; 8 bases match TRBD2. The germline V gene encodes CDR1 MNHEY and CDR2 SVGAGI. The CDR3 runs to 15 residues. J was trimmed by 7 bases and V by 6 bases; bases with no gene match: 10. The CDR3 DNA is TGTGCCAGCAGATCTCGGGGGGGCCTCATCGGGGAGCTGTTTTTT. It translates to CASRSRGGLIGELFF.

The rearrangement uses TRBV28 and TRBJ2-2, with TRBD2 matching 10 bases. The germline CDR1 and CDR2 sequences are MDHEN and SYDVKM. V lost 1 base, J lost 7 bases, and 3 bases stayed unmatched. The CDR3 extends over 15 amino acids. The CDR3 here is CASSLFLAGVGELFF. The CDR3 nucleotides are TGTGCCAGCAGTTTATTCCTAGCGGGAGTCGGGGAGCTGTTTTTT.

The chain combines TRBV11-1 with TRBJ1-2; D gene ambiguous. Germline CDR1 SGHAT, CDR2 FQDESV (reference sequence). The germline V and J ends were trimmed by 1 base and 4 bases, with 10 bases remaining between them. CDR3 length: 14 residues. In DNA form, the CDR3 reads TGTGCCAGCAGCTTAGTTGGAGACGCCTATGGCTACACCTTC. Encoded protein: CASSLVGDAYGYTF.

The gene calls are TRBV7-2 and TRBJ2-2, with 11 positions matching TRBD1. J gave up 5 bases and V 6 bases, and 5 bases lay outside the gene matches. Per the germline V gene, CDR1 is SGHTA and CDR2 is FQGNSA. There are 15 residues in the CDR3. The CDR3 is CASSSDRGRTGELFF. The CDR3 DNA reads as TGTGCCAGCAGTTCGGACAGGGGGCGTACCGGGGAGCTGTTTTTT.

In DNA form, the CDR3 reads TGTGCCAGCAGCTCGACAGGGGGCTATGGCTACACCTTC. The encoded protein is CASSSTGGYGYTF. The rearrangement links TRBV7-9 to TRBJ1-2, with 9 positions matching TRBD1. The ends lost 4 bases at V and 4 bases at J; junction bases unmatched: 1. The germline V gene encodes CDR1 SEHNR and CDR2 FQNEAQ (reference sequence). The CDR3 covers 13 residues. Looking up the rest from reference TRBV7-9 and TRBJ1-2 gives the full variable domain: DTGVSQNPRHKITKRGQNVTFRCDPISEHNRLYWYRQTLGQGPEFLTYFQNEAQLEKSRLLSDRFSAERPKGSFSTLEIQRTEQGDSAMYLCASSSTGGYGYTFGSGTRLTVV.